This T cell receptor (beta chain) was identified in a study of T cell responses to AZD1222 COVID-19 vaccine. TCRdb's copy holds only in-frame clones and misses some; the assay was immunoSEQ multiplex PCR. This sample has roughly 110,000 clones, with roughly nine tenths found just once. Comments on this clone: What it binds is unknown.

V lost 2 bases and J 7 bases, leaving 15 bases between the germline ends. The germline V gene encodes CDR1 ENHRY and CDR2 SYGVKD. This CDR3 has 14 residues. Points from the study as a whole: Baseline testing showed seropositivity in only a handful of AZD1222 recipients. Mapped onto spike, vaccine-associated CD4 TCRs spanned it and were dominant at 160-218 and 743-854.

This sequence originates from an adult who received the AZD1222 COVID-19 vaccine. Sequencing used peripheral blood, obtained 28 days after the second AZD1222 dose. This chain links TRBV10-3 with TRBJ2-7; D assignment may be TRBD1 or TRBD2 (5 bases each). CDR3 protein: CAISEQGPLGEQYF. The CDR3 DNA follows: TGTGCCATCAGTGAGCAGGGACCCCTTGGGGAGCAGTACTTC.